The following is a T cell receptor beta chain sequence with its context. This entry is derived from a study of blood T cell repertoires in COVID-19. Study-wide background: Italy, Spain and the United States were the sources of the convalescent and acute COVID-19 samples. PBMCs, B-cell-depleted T cells, or T cells provided the cDNA or gDNA that made up the material.

Original processing notes: Amplified reference gene primers provided the basis for estimating nucleated cell counts. Some clones are missing from TCRdb's copy, which holds only in-frame ones; the method was immunoSEQ multiplex PCR. V and J calls and clone size are copied from that table; D and trimming were computed from the DNA. Of 65,000 to 85,000 clones detected, over 70% appear once; the ten largest clones hold roughly 5.4%. The V end lost 0 bases, the J end lost 1 base, and 6 bases lay between the germline ends. The germline gives CDR1 WNHNN, CDR2 SYGVQD (reference sequence). There are 14 residues in the CDR3.

Sequencing was done on a sample of peripheral blood. The TCR originated in a man in his fifties or sixties with active COVID-19. The J gene is TRBJ1-1, the V gene TRBV10-1, with D perhaps matching TRBD1 (5 bases). The CDR3 spells CASSESTENTEAFF. DNA of the CDR3: TGCGCCAGCAGTGAGTCGACAGAGAACACTGAAGCTTTCTTT.